These 20 T cell receptor beta chains were all obtained from the same sample, sequenced in a study of CD8+ T cells in alopecia areata. cDNA reverse transcribed from extracted RNA served as the sequencing template. Profiling relied on immunoSEQ multiplex PCR, and the TCRdb table lists in-frame clones only, not all of them. This table holds over 200,000 clones, roughly 57% found once. Sample: CD4+ T cells sorted from blood, taken at week 0. The receptors originated from a human donor with alopecia areata.

The chain recombines TRBV27 with TRBJ1-1; D not resolved. Germline lookup yields CDR1 MNHEY and CDR2 SMNVEV (reference sequence). The V gene lost 7 bases and the J gene lost 4 bases, with 4 bases spanning the gap. This CDR3 has 10 residues. CDR3 sequence: CASTPTEAFF. Written as DNA, the CDR3 is TGTGCCAGCACCCCCACTGAAGCTTTCTTT.

This clone was recorded a few times. Its ends do not fully match the called genes, so a read error is possible. The J gene is TRBJ2-5, the V gene TRBV7-7, with 7 positions matching TRBD1. Germline V gene data show CDR1 as SSHAT and CDR2 as FNYEAQ (reference sequence). The CDR3 covers 15 residues. CDR3 sequence: CASSLGSGGQETQYF. CDR3 sequence (DNA): TGTGCTAGCAGCTTAGGGTCAGGGGGCCAAGAGACCCAGTACTTC.

There are a few counts of this clone. This sequence joins TRBV30 and TRBJ2-7; the D call may be TRBD1 or TRBD2 (6 bases each). With 4 bases removed from V and 5 bases from J, the gap between germline ends came to 18 bases. CDR3 length: 14 amino acids. From germline, CDR1 is GTSNPN and CDR2 SVGIG (reference sequence). CDR3 sequence (DNA): TGTGCCTGGATGTTCCCCGGGGGCCGACACGAGCAGTACTTC. Protein sequence: CAWMFPGGRHEQYF.

The V call is TRBV9, the J call TRBJ2-7; 10 bases map to TRBD2. The length of the CDR3 is 16 residues. With V trimmed by 1 base and J by 5 bases, 9 bases remained unmatched. Looked up from germline, CDR1 is SGDLS and CDR2 is YYNGEE. CDR3 loop: CASSVQSVAGGNEQYF. The CDR3 nucleotides read TGTGCCAGCAGCGTACAAAGCGTAGCGGGAGGCAACGAGCAGTACTTC.

This rearrangement joins TRBV30 to TRBJ2-3; the D gene is possibly TRBD2 (6 bases). Germline CDR1 and CDR2: GTSNPN and SVGIG (reference sequence). The CDR3 is made up of 16 amino acids. Trimming removed 4 bases from V and 7 bases from J, with 24 bases in between. CDR3 residues: CAWTKKYPGLAHTQYF. As DNA, the CDR3 is TGTGCCTGGACAAAAAAATACCCGGGACTTGCCCATACGCAGTATTTT.

The CDR3 DNA follows: TGTGCCTGGAGACGAGGGGTGTACACTGAAGCTTTCTTT. It is translated as CAWRRGVYTEAFF. The chain employs TRBV30 and TRBJ1-1; possible D gene TRBD1, 5 bases. This CDR3 is built from 13 residues. CDR1 and CDR2 (germline): GTSNPN, SVGIG (reference sequence). Trimming left V 3 bases short and J 3 bases short, with 11 bases between.

This clone was counted once. The chain employs TRBV5-1 and TRBJ1-1; the D is unclear. V dropped 4 bases and J dropped 3 bases, with 19 bases sitting between them. This CDR3 region has 16 residues. Germline CDR1 is SGHRS and CDR2 is YFSETQ. As DNA, the CDR3 is TGCGCCAGCAGCCTCGGATTGATGATTGTGGACACTGAAGCTTTCTTT. Residues: CASSLGLMIVDTEAFF.

The chain joins TRBV27 to TRBJ2-5; TRBD1 or TRBD2 may be the D gene (6 bases each). The CDR3 covers 13 residues. Between the trimmed V and J ends, which lost 6 bases and 5 bases, there was a span of 13 bases. The germline V gene encodes CDR1 MNHEY and CDR2 SMNVEV (reference sequence). The CDR3: CASRTGGPETQYF. The CDR3 DNA follows: TGTGCCAGCAGGACCGGGGGCCCGGAGACCCAGTACTTC.

This clone has a handful of counts. This chain links TRBV6-6 with TRBJ2-1, with TRBD1 identical over 7 bases. Germline V gene lookup returns CDR1 MNHNY and CDR2 SVGAGI (reference sequence). The junction had 2 bases not matched to a gene; V was cut back by 0 bases and J by 3 bases. The CDR3 has 15 residues. CDR3 loop: CASSYSGQNYNEQFF. CDR3 DNA: TGTGCCAGCAGTTACTCGGGACAGAACTACAATGAGCAGTTCTTC.

The rearrangement joins TRBV6-1 to TRBJ2-5; D uncertain. The CDR3 totals 11 residues. Trimming took off 4 bases at V and 4 bases at J, with 4 bases between the two ends. The germline gives CDR1 MNHNS, CDR2 SASEGT. Here the CDR3 reads CASSAGETQYF. CDR3 nucleotides: TGTGCCAGCAGTGCTGGAGAGACCCAGTACTTC.

The sample holds a few counts of this clone. The chain uses TRBV29-1 and TRBJ1-1; 7 nucleotides align to TRBD1. Germline V gene sequence: CDR1 SQVTM, CDR2 ANQGSEA. The CDR3 extends over 13 amino acids. V trimming: 6 bases; J trimming: 4 bases; junction bases outside the gene matches: 8. The CDR3 coding sequence is TGCAGCGTCACCCGACAGGGCGGCACTGAAGCTTTCTTT. This translates into CSVTRQGGTEAFF.

About this clone: Other DNA sequences within the sample encode an identical CDR3. V and J are TRBV20-1 and TRBJ2-5; no firm D call. Looked up from germline, CDR1 is DFQATT and CDR2 is SNEGSKA (reference sequence). V lost 1 base, J lost 5 bases, and 5 bases lay in between. The CDR3 loop spans 11 amino acids. The CDR3 DNA sequence: TGCAGTGCTAGAGGTGTGGAGACCCAGTACTTC. The encoded protein is CSARGVETQYF.

This chain joins TRBV25-1 and TRBJ2-1, with 13 bases aligning to TRBD2. CDR3 size: 17 residues. The V gene's germline CDR1 is MGHDK and CDR2 SYGVNS. The junction had 5 bases not matched to a gene; V was cut back by 5 bases and J by 1 base. The CDR3 nucleotides read TGTGCCAGCAGTACGGGACTAGCGGGGAGGTCCTACAATGAGCAGTTCTTC. It is translated as CASSTGLAGRSYNEQFF. The complete variable domain, with remaining parts taken from reference TRBV25-1 and TRBJ2-1, reads EADIYQTPRYLVIGTGKKITLECSQTMGHDKMYWYQQDPGMELHLIHYSYGVNSTEKGDLSSESTVSRIRTEHFPLTLESARPSHTSQYLCASSTGLAGRSYNEQFFGPGTRLTVL.

This clone has more than one count but fewer than ten. CDR3 DNA sequence: TGTGCCAGCAGCCCGGGACAGTTCCACACTGAAGCTTTCTTT. It yields the protein CASSPGQFHTEAFF. This chain uses TRBV7-9 with TRBJ1-1; 7 positions match TRBD1. The trim removed 5 bases at V and 3 bases at J, leaving 6 bases unmatched. Germline-derived CDR1 and CDR2 are SEHNR and FQNEAQ (reference sequence). CDR3 size: 14 residues.

This clone showed up just a few times. This rearrangement joins TRBV7-2 to TRBJ2-1; D is perhaps TRBD1 (5 bases). This CDR3 has 15 amino acids. V was pared by 6 bases and J by 4 bases, with 16 bases between. Germline CDR1 SGHTA, CDR2 FQGNSA. CDR3: CASRVKGLEYNEQFF. The CDR3, as DNA: TGTGCCAGCAGGGTAAAGGGGTTGGAATACAATGAGCAGTTCTTC. The whole variable domain, remainder taken from reference TRBV7-2 and TRBJ2-1, is GAGVSQSPSNKVTEKGKDVELRCDPISGHTALYWYRQSLGQGLEFLIYFQGNSAPDKSGLPSDRFSAERTGGSVSTLTIQRTQQEDSAVYLCASRVKGLEYNEQFFGPGTRLTVL.

The table lists this clone with a few counts. The genes are TRBV7-8 and TRBJ2-6; the D gene could be TRBD1 or TRBD2 (5 bases each). The length of the CDR3 is 18 residues. V lost 0 bases and J lost 0, with 12 bases in between. CDR1 SGHVS and CDR2 FQNEAQ come from the germline V gene. CDR3 sequence (DNA): TGTGCCAGCAGCTTAGCTGAGGGACGACACTCTGGGGCCAACGTCCTGACTTTC. Translating gives CASSLAEGRHSGANVLTF.

This sequence joins TRBV2 and TRBJ2-1; weak D call: TRBD2 (6 bases). The CDR3 runs 17 residues. Germline loops: CDR1 SNHLY, CDR2 FYNNEI. Trimming took 0 bases from V and 0 from J, leaving 12 bases between them. CDR3 bases: TGTGCCAGCAGTGAAGCGCGGACCGGGAGCTCCTACAATGAGCAGTTCTTC. It translates to CASSEARTGSSYNEQFF. The full variable domain, its missing parts supplied by reference TRBV2 and TRBJ2-1, is EPEVTQTPSHQVTQMGQEVILRCVPISNHLYFYWYRQILGQKVEFLVSFYNNEISEKSEIFDDQFSVERPDGSNFTLKIRSTKLEDSAMYFCASSEARTGSSYNEQFFGPGTRLTVL.

The V call is TRBV7-9, the J call TRBJ2-5; 8 nucleotides align to TRBD2. From germline, CDR1 is SEHNR and CDR2 FQNEAQ (reference sequence). V dropped 1 base and J dropped 5; count of bases not matched to a gene: 9. This CDR3 comprises 16 residues. This CDR3 is CASSLGAGGRRETQYF. CDR3 coding DNA: TGTGCCAGCAGCTTAGGTGCGGGGGGACGTCGGGAGACCCAGTACTTC.

The chain links TRBV10-3 to TRBJ2-3, with TRBD1 matching 9 bases. With V trimmed by 10 bases and J by 5 bases, 10 bases remained unmatched. Germline CDR1 is ENHRY and CDR2 is SYGVKD. The CDR3 spans 14 residues. The CDR3 sequence is CATRGGQGRDTQYF. The CDR3 DNA reads TGTGCCACCAGGGGAGGACAGGGGAGAGATACGCAGTATTTT.

About this clone itself: Other DNA sequences in the sample encode the same CDR3. V gene TRBV5-1 combines with J gene TRBJ1-1, with D perhaps matching TRBD1 (5 bases). CDR1 and CDR2 from the germline V gene are SGHRS and YFSETQ. The CDR3 has 12 amino acids. V lost 5 bases and J 1 base, leaving 6 bases between the germline ends. The CDR3: CASRRGNTEAFF. The DNA of the CDR3 is TGCGCCAGCAGGAGGGGGAACACTGAAGCTTTCTTT. Full variable domain (outside the CDR3, taken from reference TRBV5-1 and TRBJ1-1): KAGVTQTPRYLIKTRGQQVTLSCSPISGHRSVSWYQQTPGQGLQFLFEYFSETQRNKGNFPGRFSGRQFSNSRSEMNVSTLELGDSALYLCASRRGNTEAFFGQGTRLTVV.